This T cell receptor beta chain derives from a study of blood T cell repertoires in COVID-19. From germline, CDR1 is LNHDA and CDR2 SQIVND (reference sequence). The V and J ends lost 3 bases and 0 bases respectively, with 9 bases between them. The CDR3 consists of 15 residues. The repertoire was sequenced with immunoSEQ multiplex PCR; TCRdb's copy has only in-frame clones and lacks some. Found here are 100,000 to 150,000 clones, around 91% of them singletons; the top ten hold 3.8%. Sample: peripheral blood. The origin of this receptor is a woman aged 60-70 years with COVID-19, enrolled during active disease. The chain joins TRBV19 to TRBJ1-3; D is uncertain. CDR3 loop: CASSIAVTSGNTIYF. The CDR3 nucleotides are TGTGCCAGTAGTATCGCAGTTACCTCTGGAAACACCATATATTTT.